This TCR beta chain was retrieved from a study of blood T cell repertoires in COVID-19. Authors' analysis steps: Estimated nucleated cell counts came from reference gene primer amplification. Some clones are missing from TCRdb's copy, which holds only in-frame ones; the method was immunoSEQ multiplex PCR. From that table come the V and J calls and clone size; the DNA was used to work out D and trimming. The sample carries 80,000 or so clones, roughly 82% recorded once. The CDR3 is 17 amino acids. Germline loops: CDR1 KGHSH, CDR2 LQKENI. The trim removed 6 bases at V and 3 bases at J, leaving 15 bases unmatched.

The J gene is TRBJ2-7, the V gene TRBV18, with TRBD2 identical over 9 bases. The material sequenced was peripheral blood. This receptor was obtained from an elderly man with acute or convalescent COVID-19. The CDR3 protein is CASSPNGRGGQRYEQYF. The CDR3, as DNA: TGTGCCAGCTCTCCGAACGGGCGGGGGGGCCAACGCTACGAGCAGTACTTC.